The TCR beta chain under discussion was sequenced for a study of blood T cell repertoires in COVID-19. Germline V gives CDR1 SGHRS, CDR2 YFSETQ. This CDR3 spans 17 amino acids. With 5 bases removed from V and 6 bases from J, the gap between germline ends came to 24 bases. TCRdb keeps only in-frame clones here, not all; method: immunoSEQ multiplex PCR. The sample carries 150,000 to 200,000 clones, just under 80% recorded once. This TCR was recovered from a woman of 80 years or more with active or convalescent COVID-19. The rearrangement uses TRBV5-1 and TRBJ2-1; TRBD1 is a possible D gene (6 bases). What was sequenced was peripheral blood. CDR3 DNA: TGCGCCAGCAGGATAAATTCAGGGGCCCACTCACCCAATGAGCAGTTCTTC. Encoded protein: CASRINSGAHSPNEQFF.